A selection of T cell receptor beta chains follows, all from one sample in a study of CD8+CD57+ T cells in acquired aplastic anemia. Each CDR3 protein is one row after TCRdb ran MiXCR on the reads. The profile covers about 220,000 distinct CDR3 sequences, with approximately 35% appearing a single time and more than 0.95% taken by the ten largest. Source material: sorted CD4+, CD8+, or CD8+CD57+ T cells (not recorded which) from PBMCs. These TCRs come from a human donor in good health, serving as a control. Both conserved end residues are part of each CDR3. Each record gives: J gene, clone size, V gene, D gene, CDR3 protein, CDR3 DNA. The D gene is left open where the match is weak. Rows give clone size only sometimes, using once, few, many, or a class for an expanded clone.

>TRBJ1-6|many|TRBV7-2|-
CASSGTISSPLHF
TGTGCCAGCAGCGGGACGATCAGTTCACCCCTCCACTTT
>TRBJ2-3|-|TRBV11-2|-
CASSLVGTRYNEQYF
TGTGCCAGCAGCTTAGTTGGGACACGGTACAATGAGCAGTATTTT
>TRBJ2-7|few|TRBV3-1|TRBD2
CASSRSLAGGFYEQYF
TGTGCCAGCAGCCGCTCCCTAGCGGGGGGATTCTACGAGCAGTACTTC
>TRBJ2-3|many|TRBV10-1|TRBD1
CASSRSSRDRGRGDTQYF
TGCGCCAGCAGCAGATCGTCCCGGGACAGGGGACGGGGAGATACGCAGTATTTT
>TRBJ2-1|few|TRBV29-1|TRBD2
CSVLGLAGNNEQFF
TGCAGCGTGCTGGGACTAGCGGGGAACAATGAGCAGTTCTTC
>TRBJ1-2|many|TRBV29-1|-
CSVKRDANYGYTF
TGCAGCGTTAAAAGGGACGCTAACTATGGCTACACCTTC
>TRBJ1-6|many|TRBV12-3/TRBV12-4|TRBD1
CASSFSGQGGSPLHF
TGTGCCAGCAGTTTCTCCGGACAGGGAGGGTCACCCCTCCACTTT
>TRBJ1-3|-|TRBV10-3|TRBD1
CAIRSQGGGNTIYF
TGTGCCATCAGATCCCAGGGGGGAGGAAACACCATATATTTT
>TRBJ2-1|-|TRBV29-1|TRBD1
CSVPGQVHNEQFF
TGCAGCGTCCCAGGACAGGTCCACAATGAGCAGTTCTTC
>TRBJ2-3|many|TRBV5-4|-
CASSSGAGVLDTQYF
TGTGCCAGCAGCTCAGGGGCGGGAGTCCTAGATACGCAGTATTTT
>TRBJ2-5|many|TRBV5-1|-
CASRPRTEQETQYF
TGCGCCAGCAGGCCACGGACAGAACAAGAGACCCAGTACTTC
>TRBJ1-1|-|TRBV2|-
CASTQQVNTEAFF
TGTGCCTCCACCCAACAGGTAAACACTGAGGCTTTCTTT
>TRBJ2-3|many|TRBV9|TRBD2
CASSVTTGTSGRPTDTQYF
TGTGCCAGCAGCGTCACTACCGGGACTAGCGGGCGACCCACAGATACGCAGTATTTT
>TRBJ2-4|few|TRBV30|TRBD2
CAWSRPGLANIQYF
TGTGCCTGGAGTCGTCCGGGACTAGCGAACATTCAGTACTTC
>TRBJ2-7|many|TRBV11-2|-
CASTNPTYEQYF
TGTGCCAGCACCAACCCTACCTACGAGCAGTACTTC
>TRBJ1-6|-|TRBV10-3|TRBD1
CAISALRDRGNSPLHF
TGTGCCATCAGCGCCCTCCGGGACAGGGGAAATTCACCCCTCCACTTT
>TRBJ2-2|many|TRBV25-1|-
CASSEYSANTGELFF
TGTGCCAGCAGTGAATATTCAGCGAACACCGGGGAGCTGTTTTTT
>TRBJ1-1|-|TRBV2|TRBD1
CASTFKTGQQKAFF
TGTGCCAGCACATTCAAGACGGGACAGCAAAAAGCTTTCTTT
>TRBJ2-2|many|TRBV19|-
CASSIQLRNTGELFF
TGTGCCAGTAGTATTCAGCTTCGCAACACCGGGGAGCTGTTTTTT
>TRBJ2-3|many|TRBV10-3|TRBD2
CAISEAGINTDTQYF
TGTGCCATCAGCGAAGCGGGGATCAACACAGATACGCAGTATTTT
>TRBJ1-2|few|TRBV29-1|TRBD1
CSLGGQGRRGYTF
TGCAGCTTAGGAGGACAGGGGCGACGAGGCTACACCTTC
>TRBJ2-2|-|TRBV29-1|-
CSGGATDTGELFF
TGCAGCGGGGGAGCGACGGACACCGGGGAGCTGTTTTTT
>TRBJ1-2|many|TRBV19|-
CASNTFDYGYTF
TGTGCCAGTAACACCTTTGACTATGGCTACACCTTC
>TRBJ2-5|-|TRBV3-1|-
CASSQTSETQYF
TGTGCCAGCAGCCAAACTTCGGAGACCCAGTACTTC
>TRBJ1-1|many|TRBV5-1|-
CASSLEGQPNTEAFF
TGTGCCAGCAGCTTAGAGGGTCAGCCAAACACTGAAGCTTTCTTT
>TRBJ2-2|-|TRBV7-3|-
CASSSQAPGRVDTGELFF
TGTGCCAGCAGCTCCCAAGCACCCGGCAGGGTAGACACCGGGGAGCTGTTTTTT
>TRBJ1-4|-|TRBV5-5|-
CASSLVGREGEKLFF
TGTGCCAGCAGCTTGGTCGGGAGGGAAGGTGAAAAACTGTTTTTT
>TRBJ1-1|-|TRBV7-3|-
CASSSIHRVQNTEAFF
TGTGCCAGCAGCTCGATTCACAGGGTACAGAACACTGAAGCTTTCTTT
>TRBJ2-3|many|TRBV29-1|TRBD2
CSARNTREGADTQYF
TGCAGCGCCCGTAACACTCGGGAGGGTGCAGATACGCAGTATTTT
>TRBJ2-2|many|TRBV2|TRBD1
CASEFDRGSTGELFF
TGTGCCAGTGAGTTCGACAGGGGCAGCACCGGGGAGCTGTTTTTT
>TRBJ2-3|many|TRBV7-2|TRBD2
CASSLVGGGASTDTQYF
TGTGCCAGCAGCTTAGTAGGCGGGGGGGCGAGCACAGATACGCAGTATTTT
>TRBJ1-2|many|TRBV7-9|-
CASSLIIGGNYGYTF
TGTGCCAGCAGCCTCATAATAGGGGGTAACTATGGCTACACCTTC
>TRBJ2-3|-|TRBV5-5|-
CASSLAKPTDTQYF
TGTGCCAGCAGCTTGGCTAAGCCTACAGATACGCAGTATTTT
>TRBJ1-3|few|TRBV6-1|-
CASSGASGNTIYF
TGTGCCAGCAGTGGGGCTTCTGGAAACACCATATATTTT
>TRBJ1-1|few|TRBV28|TRBD1
CASSSRTGGFMNTEAFF
TGTGCCAGCAGTTCACGGACAGGGGGCTTTATGAACACTGAAGCTTTCTTT
>TRBJ2-1|-|TRBV11-2|-
CASSSRLTYNEQFF
TGTGCCAGCAGCTCGAGACTAACATACAATGAGCAGTTCTTC
>TRBJ2-3|many|TRBV12-3/TRBV12-4|-
CASTKLRDTDTQYF
TGTGCCAGCACCAAGTTACGAGACACAGATACGCAGTATTTT
>TRBJ2-2|-|TRBV7-2|-
CASSPNTAGELFF
TGTGCCAGCAGCCCAAACACGGCCGGGGAGCTGTTTTTT
>TRBJ2-3|-|TRBV9|TRBD2
CASSVVRLAGTPRTDTQYF
TGTGCCAGCAGCGTAGTTAGACTAGCGGGGACCCCCCGCACAGATACGCAGTATTTT
>TRBJ2-7|-|TRBV5-6|TRBD1
CASSFLAGTGLRSYEQYF
TGTGCCAGCAGCTTCCTTGCCGGGACAGGGTTGAGGTCCTACGAGCAGTACTTC
>TRBJ1-6|-|TRBV20-1|-
CSASREGRRDRSPLHF
TGCAGTGCTAGTCGTGAAGGCCGCCGAGACAGGTCACCCCTCCACTTT
>TRBJ2-1|-|TRBV20-1|-
CSAPSSTDNEQFF
TGCAGTGCTCCTTCCAGCACCGACAATGAGCAGTTCTTC
>TRBJ1-1|few|TRBV30|-
CAWSLQGAEAFF
TGTGCCTGGAGCTTACAGGGAGCTGAAGCTTTCTTT
>TRBJ2-2|few|TRBV5-1|-
CASSLVRGSSTGELFF
TGCGCCAGCAGCTTGGTTCGGGGTAGTAGCACCGGGGAGCTGTTTTTT
>TRBJ2-5|-|TRBV18|TRBD1
CASSLSGDRGVTRYF
TGTGCCAGCTCACTCTCCGGGGACAGGGGGGTGACCCGGTACTTC
>TRBJ1-3|many|TRBV2|TRBD1
CASSTLPDRVAGNTIYF
TGTGCCAGCAGTACACTCCCTGACAGGGTAGCTGGAAACACCATATATTTT
>TRBJ1-1|many|TRBV19|-
CASSIVPGMNTEAFF
TGTGCCAGTAGTATAGTACCAGGTATGAACACTGAAGCTTTCTTT
>TRBJ2-7|many|TRBV20-1|-
CSAWTDKYLHEQYF
TGCAGTGCTTGGACCGACAAATATCTCCACGAGCAGTACTTC
>TRBJ2-5|few|TRBV11-2|TRBD2
CASSPGGFGSGRPETQYF
TGTGCCAGCAGCCCCGGGGGGTTTGGTAGCGGGAGACCAGAGACCCAGTACTTC
>TRBJ2-3|-|TRBV12-3/TRBV12-4|-
CASSRGPSTDTQYF
TGTGCCAGCAGTCGGGGGCCCAGCACAGATACGCAGTATTTT